The 28 T cell receptor beta chains presented below share a single source sample, sequenced in a study of CD8+CD57+ T cells in acquired aplastic anemia. The template for TCR beta VDJ and CDR3 sequence profiling was genomic DNA. MiXCR, run by TCRdb on the reads, gives a single entry per CDR3 protein. Among hundreds of thousands of distinct CDR3 sequences listed, approximately 70% were seen once. Input material: sorted CD4+, CD8+, or CD8+CD57+ T cells (not recorded which) from PBMCs. These receptors were taken from a human donor in good health, serving as a control.

On this clonotype itself: The junction differs from germline at one of its ends, possibly a read error. The chain links TRBV5-1 to TRBJ1-1, with a tentative D call TRBD1 (5 bases). The CDR3 covers 15 residues. Germline CDR1 is SGHRS and CDR2 is YFSETQ. CDR3 sequence: CASSVDSGRDTEAFF. In nucleotides, the CDR3 is TGTGCCAGCAGCGTCGATTCAGGGAGGGACACTGAAGCTTTCTTT.

This clonotype was observed a few times. This chain uses TRBV30 with TRBJ1-1, with a weak D call TRBD1 (5 bases). This CDR3 has 14 residues. Germline CDR1 GTSNPN, CDR2 SVGIG (reference sequence). With 0 bases removed from V and 7 bases from J, the gap between germline ends came to 15 bases. In DNA, the CDR3 is TGTGCCTGGAGTGTGGACCGAGGGGCGGGTGAAGCTTTCTTT. Encoded protein: CAWSVDRGAGEAFF.

The V call is TRBV11-1, the J call TRBJ1-1, with D hard to call. V lost 5 bases to trimming and J lost 0 bases, with 13 bases between them. This CDR3 contains 15 residues. Germline-derived CDR1 and CDR2 are SGHAT and FQDESV (reference sequence). DNA for the CDR3: TGTGCCAGCAGCCAAAAAGGGAGATTGAACACTGAAGCTTTCTTT. Its translation is CASSQKGRLNTEAFF.

To note about this clonotype: Likely a read error: the CDR3 ends without its conserved phenylalanine or tryptophan. It is unclear where the CDR3 begins or ends on the DNA, so no DNA is shown, and the CDR3 is as TCRdb lists it. V gene TRBV2 combines with J gene TRBJ2-7; TRBD2, as called in the table, went unchecked against the DNA. CDR1 and CDR2 (germline): SNHLY, FYNNEI. The length of the CDR3 is 14 amino acids, counting both ends. CDR3 sequence reads: CASRDPRSRLHFGN.

Only one count was recorded for this clonotype. The junction departs from germline at one end; a sequencing error may be responsible. The V and J genes are TRBV7-2 and TRBJ1-2; TRBD1 agrees at 9 bases. Germline V gives CDR1 SGHTA, CDR2 FQGNSA. The CDR3 loop spans 14 amino acids. Here the CDR3 DNA reads TGTGCCAGCAGCCCAGGACAGGGGACAAATGAAAAACTGTTC. Amino acids: CASSPGQGTNEKLF. Supplemented by reference TRBV7-2 and TRBJ1-2, the full variable domain reads GAGVSQSPSNKVTEKGKDVELRCDPISGHTALYWYRQSLGQGLEFLIYFQGNSAPDKSGLPSDRFSAERTGGSVSTLTIQRTQQEDSAVYLCASSPGQGTNEKLFGSGTRLTVV.

Of note for this clonotype: One end of the junction is discordant with germline, which a read error may explain. This sequence joins TRBV11-3 and TRBJ2-6; D is uncertain. This CDR3 contains 15 residues. Germline V gives CDR1 SGHNT, CDR2 YENEEA. CDR3 in amino acids: CASSSQAPEANVLTF. As DNA, the CDR3 is TGCGCCAGCAGCTCACAAGCCCCTGAGGCCAACGTCCTGACTTTC.

This clonotype has ten or more counts. The chain joins TRBV6-5 to TRBJ2-7; D perhaps matches TRBD1 (6 bases). Germline values: CDR1 MNHEY, CDR2 SVGAGI. This CDR3 region has 14 residues. The V end was cut by 6 bases, the J end by 0 bases, with 12 bases between. CDR3 loop: CASRPQGSSYEQYF. The CDR3 DNA sequence: TGTGCCAGCAGGCCCCAGGGGAGCTCCTACGAGCAGTACTTC.

This clonotype was observed many times. The rearrangement links TRBV5-1 to TRBJ2-7, with 12 bases aligning to TRBD2. The CDR3 sequence is 15 residues long. V gave up 0 bases and J gave up 6 bases; unmatched junction bases: 4. Germline lookup yields CDR1 SGHRS and CDR2 YFSETQ. The CDR3 is CASSLELAGGREQYF. CDR3 sequence (DNA): TGCGCCAGCAGCTTGGAGCTAGCGGGGGGGCGCGAGCAGTACTTC.

Turning to this clonotype: Just one base apart from a much larger clone, this may be a read error. The rearrangement links TRBV20-1 to TRBJ2-7; 10 bases fit TRBD2. CDR1 and CDR2 from the germline V gene are DFQATT and SNEGSKA (reference sequence). The CDR3 has 20 residues. The CDR3 coding sequence is TGCAGTGCTAGATTATCCCAGCGGGGGGGCCTACTTGAAGCATCCTACGAGCGGTACTTC. Translation: CSARLSQRGGLLEASYERYF.

In the case of this clonotype: A read error may account for a junction end that differs from germline. This chain connects TRBV7-2 to TRBJ2-3; D unresolved. Germline V gene lookup returns CDR1 SGHTA and CDR2 FQGNSA. The CDR3 runs 12 residues. CDR3 bases: TGTGCCGGCAGCTTATCAGGAGATACGCAGTATTTT. Translating gives CAGSLSGDTQYF.

This clonotype was seen ten or more times. The V and J genes are TRBV27 and TRBJ1-1; no definite D call. This CDR3 region has 13 residues. Germline V CDR1 and CDR2: MNHEY, SMNVEV (reference sequence). V dropped 6 bases and J dropped 5 bases, with 13 bases sitting between them. The CDR3 DNA reads TGTGCCAGCAGGGTGGGCCAGATGACTGAAGCTTTCTTT. It yields the protein CASRVGQMTEAFF.

The genes are TRBV5-5 and TRBJ2-3; D possibly corresponds to TRBD1 (5 bases). The CDR3 totals 14 residues. V lost 4 bases to trimming and J lost 8 bases, with 17 bases between them. Germline V lookup: CDR1 SGHKS, CDR2 YYEKEE (reference sequence). CDR3 in DNA: TGTGCCAGCAGCGCACAGGAGAAAGAGACTACGCAGTATTTT. Its protein is CASSAQEKETTQYF. The whole variable domain, remainder taken from reference TRBV5-5 and TRBJ2-3, is DAGVTQSPTHLIKTRGQQVTLRCSPISGHKSVSWYQQVLGQGPQFIFQYYEKEERGRGNFPDRFSARQFPNYSSELNVNALLLGDSALYLCASSAQEKETTQYFGPGTRLTVL.

The gene calls are TRBV20-1 and TRBJ2-5, with TRBD1 identical over 8 bases. The germline V gene encodes CDR1 DFQATT and CDR2 SNEGSKA (reference sequence). The V and J ends lost 3 bases and 9 bases, in that order; junction bases with no gene match: 15. The CDR3 consists of 15 residues. CDR3 residues: CSARAWGTGDQPQYF. CDR3 DNA sequence: TGCAGTGCTAGGGCTTGGGGGACAGGAGATCAGCCCCAGTACTTC.

Notes on this clonotype: At one end the junction does not follow the germline gene, possibly because of a read error. The rearrangement joins TRBV19 to TRBJ2-3; D gene unclear. This CDR3 is built from 14 residues. In germline, CDR1 is LNHDA, CDR2 SQIVND (reference sequence). CDR3 sequence reads: CASSERMVGDTKYF. The CDR3 region has the DNA TGTGCCAGTAGCGAGAGGATGGTTGGAGATACGAAGTATTTT.

This clonotype was seen at least ten times. This chain uses TRBV6-2 or TRBV6-3 with TRBJ1-6; TRBD1 is a possible D gene (5 bases). Germline V lookup: CDR1 MNHEY, CDR2 SVGEGT. The CDR3 loop spans 15 amino acids. V lost 2 bases, J lost 3 bases, and 8 bases lay in between. CDR3 coding DNA: TGTGCCAGCAGTTACGGCCAGGGCTATAATTCACCCCTCCACTTT. Its translation: CASSYGQGYNSPLHF.

V and J are TRBV7-3 and TRBJ1-1, with D possibly being TRBD1 (6 bases). The CDR3 has 14 amino acids. V was trimmed by 5 bases and J by 5 bases, leaving 15 bases between them. Germline assignment: CDR1 SGHTA and CDR2 FQGTGA. DNA of the CDR3: TGTGCCAGCAGCCCATCAGGGGTGGCTACTGAAGCTTTCTTT. Encoded protein: CASSPSGVATEAFF.

Comments on this clonotype: The conserved final phenylalanine or tryptophan is absent from the CDR3, which likely points to a read error. The limits of the CDR3 on the DNA are not certain, so only TCRdb's listed CDR3 is given. V is TRBV9 and J is TRBJ2-3; the table's D call of TRBD1 was not tested on the DNA. From germline, CDR1 is SGDLS and CDR2 YYNGEE. The CDR3 is made up of 13 amino acids, end residues included. This CDR3 is CASSRQGPNYGYT.

This clonotype has at least ten counts. The rearrangement uses TRBV2 and TRBJ1-1, with TRBD1 matching over 9 bases. The CDR3 has 13 residues. Germline loops: CDR1 SNHLY, CDR2 FYNNEI. Trimming at V came to 6 bases and at J to 11 bases, leaving 10 bases not matched to a gene. CDR3: CASRDTGGLIAFF. DNA for the CDR3: TGTGCCAGCAGGGATACAGGGGGCCTTATTGCTTTCTTT.

The rearrangement joins TRBV6-2 or TRBV6-3 to TRBJ2-5, with D possibly being TRBD2 (6 bases). V was trimmed by 6 bases and J by 4 bases, leaving 18 bases between them. CDR1 is MNHEY and CDR2 is SVGEGT in the germline V gene. CDR3 length: 15 amino acids. CDR3 nucleotides: TGTGCCAGCAGCGACCGCGGGACGGGCGGAGAGACCCAGTACTTC. It yields the protein CASSDRGTGGETQYF.

In its sample, this clonotype was seen many times. The DNA of the CDR3 is TGCGCCAGCAGCCAACGACAGGGTAGTTTTCAGGGCTACACCTTC. This gives the protein CASSQRQGSFQGYTF. The chain joins TRBV4-3 to TRBJ1-2; 7 nucleotides match TRBD1. Losses at the gene ends were 2 bases for V and 8 bases for J; bases not matched to a gene: 11. Germline V lookup: CDR1 LGHNA, CDR2 YSLEER. This CDR3 spans 15 amino acids.

Worth noting for this clonotype: A junction end diverges from the germline sequence, so it may reflect a read error. V is TRBV7-8 and J is TRBJ1-2, with D perhaps matching TRBD1 (5 bases). This CDR3 has 14 residues. CDR1 and CDR2 from the germline V gene are SGHVS and FQNEAQ. The CDR3 region is CASSLYRTGTMATF. The CDR3 DNA is TGTGCCAGCAGCTTATACCGGACGGGGACTATGGCTACATTC.

The CDR3 nucleotides are TGCAGTGCTAACCTTCCCACGCCTTCCCAGTACTTC. It yields the protein CSANLPTPSQYF. This chain uses TRBV20-1 with TRBJ2-5; D gene unclear. Germline V lookup: CDR1 DFQATT, CDR2 SNEGSKA (reference sequence). With 4 bases removed from V and 9 bases from J, the gap between germline ends came to 15 bases. This CDR3 contains 12 residues.

The chain is built from TRBV20-1 and TRBJ2-1; 13 nucleotides match TRBD2. Germline V gene lookup returns CDR1 DFQATT and CDR2 SNEGSKA (reference sequence). The CDR3 spans 15 residues. Trimming removed 3 bases from V and 5 bases from J; junction bases left unmatched: 4. The CDR3: CSARGLAGYDNEQFF. CDR3 coding DNA: TGCAGTGCTAGGGGACTAGCGGGGTACGACAATGAGCAGTTCTTC.

The chain has TRBV5-1 and TRBJ1-3; tentative D call: TRBD1 (6 bases). The ends were cut back, 4 bases at V and 9 bases at J, with 17 bases in the middle. Germline V lookup: CDR1 SGHRS, CDR2 YFSETQ. CDR3 size: 14 residues. CDR3 protein: CASSRDRIYGTIYF. In DNA, the CDR3 is TGCGCCAGCAGCCGTGACAGGATCTATGGCACCATATATTTT.

This clonotype was recorded only once. V gene TRBV20-1 combines with J gene TRBJ1-4; no clear D gene. CDR3 length: 12 amino acids. The V end lost 3 bases, the J end lost 15 bases, and 17 bases lay between the germline ends. Germline CDR1 DFQATT, CDR2 SNEGSKA (reference sequence). The CDR3 loop reads CSARWEGVYVFF. CDR3 sequence (DNA): TGCAGTGCTAGGTGGGAGGGTGTTTACGTGTTTTTT.

This clonotype showed up many times. The chain carries TRBV2 and TRBJ2-2; 9 bases map to TRBD2. Germline V CDR1 and CDR2: SNHLY, FYNNEI. CDR3 length equals 16 residues. Trimming at V came to 6 bases and at J to 1 base, leaving 6 bases not matched to a gene. The CDR3 loop reads CASSKRGAQNTGELFF. The CDR3 region has the DNA TGTGCCAGCAGCAAGCGGGGGGCCCAGAACACCGGGGAGCTGTTTTTT.

About this clonotype: At one boundary the junction diverges from the germline segment, which might be a read error. The rearrangement joins TRBV15 to TRBJ2-7; TRBD1 might be the D (6 bases). The germline CDR1 and CDR2 sequences are LNHNV and YYDKDF (reference sequence). The CDR3 length is 13 residues. The CDR3 region is CATRSTGAREQCF. CDR3 in DNA: TGTGCCACCAGATCGACAGGCGCCCGCGAGCAGTGCTTC.

About this clonotype: It is likely a read error, because the conserved phenylalanine at the end of the CDR3 is missing. The limits of the CDR3 on the DNA are not certain, so only TCRdb's listed CDR3 is given. This chain joins TRBV9 and TRBJ1-2. The CDR3 spans 13 amino acids, including both terminal residues. Per germline, CDR1 SGDLS and CDR2 YYNGEE. This CDR3 is CASSAHAGGTDTL.